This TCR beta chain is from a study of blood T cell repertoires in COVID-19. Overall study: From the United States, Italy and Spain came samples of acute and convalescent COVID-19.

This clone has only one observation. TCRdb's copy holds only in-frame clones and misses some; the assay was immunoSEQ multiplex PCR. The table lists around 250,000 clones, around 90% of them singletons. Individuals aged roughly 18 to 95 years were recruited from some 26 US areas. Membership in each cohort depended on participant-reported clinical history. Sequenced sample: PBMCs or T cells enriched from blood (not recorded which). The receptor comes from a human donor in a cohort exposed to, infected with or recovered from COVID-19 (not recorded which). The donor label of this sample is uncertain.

This CDR3 is CASSQVRQGNSPLHF. The CDR3 DNA sequence: TGTGCCAGCAGCCAAGTTCGGCAGGGAAATTCACCCCTCCACTTT. The V gene is TRBV3-1 (or the pseudogene TRBV3-2), the J gene TRBJ1-6, with TRBD1 as a possible D gene (5 bases). The CDR3 is 15 amino acids. Trimming stripped 1 base from V and 7 bases from J, with 11 bases between. The germline gives CDR1 LGHDT, CDR2 YNNKEL (reference sequence).